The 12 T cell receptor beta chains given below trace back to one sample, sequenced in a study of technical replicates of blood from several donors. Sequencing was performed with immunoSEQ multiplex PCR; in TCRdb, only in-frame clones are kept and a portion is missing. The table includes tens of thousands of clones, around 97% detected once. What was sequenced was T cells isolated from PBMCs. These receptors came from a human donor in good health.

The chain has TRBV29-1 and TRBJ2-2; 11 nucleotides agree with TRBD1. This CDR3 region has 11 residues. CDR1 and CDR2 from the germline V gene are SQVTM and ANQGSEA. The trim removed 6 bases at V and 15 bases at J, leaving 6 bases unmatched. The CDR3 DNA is TGCAGCGTCGCCGGGACAGGGGGGATGTTTTTT. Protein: CSVAGTGGMFF.

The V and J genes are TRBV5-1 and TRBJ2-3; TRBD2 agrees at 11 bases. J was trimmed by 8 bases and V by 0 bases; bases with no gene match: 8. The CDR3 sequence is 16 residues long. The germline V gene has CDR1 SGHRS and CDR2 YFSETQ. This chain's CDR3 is CASSLGSSGRSVTQYF. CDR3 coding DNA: TGCGCCAGCAGCTTGGGGTCTAGCGGGAGGAGTGTTACGCAGTATTTT.

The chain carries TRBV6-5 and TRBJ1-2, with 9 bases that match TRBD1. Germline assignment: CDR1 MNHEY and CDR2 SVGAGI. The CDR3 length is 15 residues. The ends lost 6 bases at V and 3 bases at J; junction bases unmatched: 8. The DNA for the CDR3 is TGTGCCAGCAGAACGGGACAGGGAATGTACTATGGCTACACCTTC. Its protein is CASRTGQGMYYGYTF.

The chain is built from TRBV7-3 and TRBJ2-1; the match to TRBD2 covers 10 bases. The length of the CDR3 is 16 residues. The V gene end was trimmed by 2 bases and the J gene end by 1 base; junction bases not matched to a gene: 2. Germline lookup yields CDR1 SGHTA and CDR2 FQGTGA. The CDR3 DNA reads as TGTGCCAGCAGCTTATCACTAGCGGGGTCCTACAATGAGCAGTTCTTC. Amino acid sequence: CASSLSLAGSYNEQFF.

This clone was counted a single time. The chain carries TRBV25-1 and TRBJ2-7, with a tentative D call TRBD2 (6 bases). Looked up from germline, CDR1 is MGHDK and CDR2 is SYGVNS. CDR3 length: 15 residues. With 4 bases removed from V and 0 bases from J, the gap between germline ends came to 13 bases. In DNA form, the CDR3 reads TGTGCCAGCAGTGGACCTAGCGCTAGCTCCTACGAGCAGTACTTC. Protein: CASSGPSASSYEQYF.

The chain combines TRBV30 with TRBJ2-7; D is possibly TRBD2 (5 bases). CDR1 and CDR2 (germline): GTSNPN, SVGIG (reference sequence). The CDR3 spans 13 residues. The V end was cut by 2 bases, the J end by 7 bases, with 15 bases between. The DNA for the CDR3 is TGTGCCTGGAGTCGGGGATACTCGGGGGAGCAGTACTTC. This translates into CAWSRGYSGEQYF.

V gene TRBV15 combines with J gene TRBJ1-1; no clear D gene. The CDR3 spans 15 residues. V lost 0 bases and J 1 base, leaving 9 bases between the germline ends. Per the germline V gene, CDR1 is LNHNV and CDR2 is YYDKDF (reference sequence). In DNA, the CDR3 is TGTGCCACCAGCAGAGATAGCGGGCGGAACACTGAAGCTTTCTTT. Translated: CATSRDSGRNTEAFF.

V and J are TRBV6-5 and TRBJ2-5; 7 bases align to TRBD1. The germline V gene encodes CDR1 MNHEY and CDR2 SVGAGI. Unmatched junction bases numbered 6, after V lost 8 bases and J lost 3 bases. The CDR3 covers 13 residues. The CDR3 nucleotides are TGTGCCAGCCGGGACAGAAGCAAAGAGACCCAGTACTTC. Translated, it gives CASRDRSKETQYF.

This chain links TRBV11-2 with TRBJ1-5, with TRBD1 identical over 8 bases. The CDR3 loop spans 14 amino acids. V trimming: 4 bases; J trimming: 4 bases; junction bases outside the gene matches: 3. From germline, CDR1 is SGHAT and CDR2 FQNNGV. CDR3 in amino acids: CASSSGGGNQPQHF. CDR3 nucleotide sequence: TGTGCCAGCAGCTCAGGGGGCGGGAATCAGCCCCAGCATTTT.

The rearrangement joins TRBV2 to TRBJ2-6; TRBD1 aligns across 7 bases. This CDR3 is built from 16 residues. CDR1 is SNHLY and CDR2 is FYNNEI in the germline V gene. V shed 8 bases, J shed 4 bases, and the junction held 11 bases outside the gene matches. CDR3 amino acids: CASSGQDPGGANVLTF. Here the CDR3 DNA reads TGTGCCAGCTCCGGACAGGACCCTGGGGGGGCCAACGTCCTGACTTTC.

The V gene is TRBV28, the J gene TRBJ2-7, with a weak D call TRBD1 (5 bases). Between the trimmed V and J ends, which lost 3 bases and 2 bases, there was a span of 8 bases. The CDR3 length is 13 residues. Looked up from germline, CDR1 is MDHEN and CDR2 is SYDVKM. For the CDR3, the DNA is TGTGCCAGCAGTTTGTCAGGGCCCTACGAGCAGTACTTC. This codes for CASSLSGPYEQYF.

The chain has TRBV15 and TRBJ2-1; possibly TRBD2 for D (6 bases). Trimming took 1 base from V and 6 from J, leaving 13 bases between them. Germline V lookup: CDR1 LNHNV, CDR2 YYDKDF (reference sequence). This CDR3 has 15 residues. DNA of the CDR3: TGTGCCACCAGCAGAGGGGCCAATAGCGGCAATGAGCAGTTCTTC. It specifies CATSRGANSGNEQFF.